The present TCR beta chain was sequenced within a study of blood T cell repertoires in COVID-19. Looking at the study overall: Some COVID-19 samples were acute and others convalescent; all came from the United States, Italy and Spain. T cells, B-cell-depleted T cells, or PBMCs supplied cDNA or gDNA.

In the authors' workflow: Counts of nucleated cells, estimated from reference gene primer amplification, were obtained. Assay: immunoSEQ multiplex PCR; the TCRdb copy retains only in-frame clones and omits some. Clone size and the V and J calls come from that table; the DNA yielded D and trimming. The profile shows about 150,000 clones, 70% to 90% of them singletons. The V gene's germline CDR1 is SGDLS and CDR2 YYNGEE. V was trimmed by 4 bases and J by 4 bases, leaving 14 bases between them. This CDR3 comprises 14 residues. The receptor was isolated from a man aged 55 to 69 with acute or convalescent COVID-19. The chain carries TRBV9 and TRBJ1-2, with D possibly being TRBD1 (6 bases). What was sequenced was peripheral blood. The CDR3 DNA sequence: TGTGCCAGCAGCCCCCGACAGGAGATCTATGGCTACACCTTC. Its translation: CASSPRQEIYGYTF.